This T cell receptor (beta chain) was recorded in a study of T cells expressing NK-cell markers. Broader study findings: The leading position in the CD3+CD56-NKG2C+ fraction of several donors also went to these clonotypes.

The germline CDR1 and CDR2 sequences are SGHRS and YFSETQ. The CDR3 spans 15 residues. With regard to this clonotype: What it recognizes is unknown.

The authors made TCR beta cDNA libraries by 5'RACE template switching. This switching added a universal primer site and UMIs. TCRdb processed the 5' RACE reads again and assigns one entry to each CDR3 protein, with no DNA. The sample's table shows about 550,000 distinct CDR3 sequences. This TCR was recovered from a man aged 18 to 30 in good health. The source material was blood T cells: a sorted CD56 or NKG2C T cell subset, CD4+ or CD8+ T cells, or bulk PBMC T cells (not recorded which). The chain recombines TRBV5-1 with TRBJ1-2; absent DNA, TCRdb's TRBD1 call cannot be checked. This chain's CDR3 is CASSLWQGASRGYTF.